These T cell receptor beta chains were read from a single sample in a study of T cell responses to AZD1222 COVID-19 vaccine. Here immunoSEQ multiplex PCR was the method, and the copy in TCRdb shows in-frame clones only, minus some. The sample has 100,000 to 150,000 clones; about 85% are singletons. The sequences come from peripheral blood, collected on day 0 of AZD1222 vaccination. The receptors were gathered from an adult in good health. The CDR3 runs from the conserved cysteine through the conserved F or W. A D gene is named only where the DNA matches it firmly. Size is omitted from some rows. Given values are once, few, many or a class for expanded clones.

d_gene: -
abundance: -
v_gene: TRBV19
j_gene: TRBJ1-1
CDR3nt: TGTGCCAGTAGTATAGGCGGGGGAGTCCCTGAAGCTTTCTTT
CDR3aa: CASSIGGGVPEAFF

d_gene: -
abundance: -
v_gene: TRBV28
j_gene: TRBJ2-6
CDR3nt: TGTGCCAGCAGTCCGCTTCGGGCCAACGTCCTGACTTTC
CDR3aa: CASSPLRANVLTF

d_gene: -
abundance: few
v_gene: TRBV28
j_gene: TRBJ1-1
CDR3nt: TGTGCCAGCTTAGCTCCAGGGAAGATGAACACTGAAGCTTTCTTT
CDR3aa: CASLAPGKMNTEAFF

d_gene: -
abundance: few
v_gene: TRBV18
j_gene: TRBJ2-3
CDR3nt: TGTGCCAGCTCCCTAGAGGAGGGGGCGACAGATACGCAGTATTTT
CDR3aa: CASSLEEGATDTQYF

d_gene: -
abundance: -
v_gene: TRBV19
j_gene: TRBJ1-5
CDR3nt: TGTGCCAGTAGAGTGCGGAGGGGAAGCAATCAGCCCCAGCATTTT
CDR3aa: CASRVRRGSNQPQHF

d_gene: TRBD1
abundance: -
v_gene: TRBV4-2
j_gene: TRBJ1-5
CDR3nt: TGTGCCAGCAGCCAGGGGGGACAGGTACTGCCCATGCCCCAGCATTTT
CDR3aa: CASSQGGQVLPMPQHF

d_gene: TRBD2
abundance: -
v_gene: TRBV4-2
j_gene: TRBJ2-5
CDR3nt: TGTGCCAGCAGCCAAGGGACTAGCGGGCAAGAGACCCAGTACTTC
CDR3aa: CASSQGTSGQETQYF

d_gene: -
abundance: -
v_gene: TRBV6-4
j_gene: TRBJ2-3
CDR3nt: TGTGCCAGCAGTGCTTCCGGGGGCACGCAGTATTTT
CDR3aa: CASSASGGTQYF

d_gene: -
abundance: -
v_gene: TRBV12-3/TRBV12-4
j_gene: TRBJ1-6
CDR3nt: TGTGCCAGCAGCCTGGGTCCGGCGGCCCTCCACTTT
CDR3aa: CASSLGPAALHF

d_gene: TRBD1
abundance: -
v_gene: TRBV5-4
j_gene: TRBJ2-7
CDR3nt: TGTGCCAGCAGCTTGCAAGCGACAGGGAACTACGAGCAGTACTTC
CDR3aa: CASSLQATGNYEQYF

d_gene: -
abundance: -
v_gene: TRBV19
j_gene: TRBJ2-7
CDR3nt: TGTGCCAGTAGGGGAGAACGGGGGAGCTCCTACGAGCAGTACTTC
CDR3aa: CASRGERGSSYEQYF

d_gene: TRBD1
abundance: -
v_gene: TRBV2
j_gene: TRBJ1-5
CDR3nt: TGTGCCAGCAGTGATGGGACAGTGGGCCACGTCGCACTGGGCAATCAGCCCCAGCATTTT
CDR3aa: CASSDGTVGHVALGNQPQHF

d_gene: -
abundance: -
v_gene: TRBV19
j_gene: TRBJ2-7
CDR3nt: TGTGCCAGTAGTATAGGTCTAAACAGGGACCTCTACGAGCAGTACTTC
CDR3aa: CASSIGLNRDLYEQYF

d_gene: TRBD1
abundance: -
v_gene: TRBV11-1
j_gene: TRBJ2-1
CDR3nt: TGTGCCAGTACCACAGGGGGCTACATTAATGAGCAGTTCTTC
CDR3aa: CASTTGGYINEQFF

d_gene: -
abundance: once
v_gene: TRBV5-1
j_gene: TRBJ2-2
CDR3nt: TGCGCCAGCAGCTTGGGGAGCTTCAGGAACACCGGGGAGCTGTTTTTT
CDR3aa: CASSLGSFRNTGELFF

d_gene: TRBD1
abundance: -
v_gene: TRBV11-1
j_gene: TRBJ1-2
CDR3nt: TGTGCCAGCAGTTCCGCGGGACAGGGGACCTATGGCTACACCTTC
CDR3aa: CASSSAGQGTYGYTF

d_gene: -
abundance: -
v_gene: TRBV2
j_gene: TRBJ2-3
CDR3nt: TGTGCCAGCAGTGAAAGAACTAGCAGCACAGATACGCAGTATTTT
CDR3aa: CASSERTSSTDTQYF

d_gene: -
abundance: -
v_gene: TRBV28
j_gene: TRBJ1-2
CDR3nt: TGTGCCAGCAGTCGGTATGGCTACACCTTC
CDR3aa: CASSRYGYTF

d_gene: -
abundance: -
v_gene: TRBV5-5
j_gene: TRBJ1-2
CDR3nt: TGTGCCAGCAGCTTGCCGATGGGCTATGGCTACACCTTC
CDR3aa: CASSLPMGYGYTF

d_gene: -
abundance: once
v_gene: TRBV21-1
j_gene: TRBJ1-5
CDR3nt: TGTGCCAGCAGCAAACATGGCAATCAGCCCCAGCATTTT
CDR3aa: CASSKHGNQPQHF

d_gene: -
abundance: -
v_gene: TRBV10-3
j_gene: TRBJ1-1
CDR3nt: TGTGCCACACTGGGGCAGGGAGAGTACACTGAAGCTTTCTTT
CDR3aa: CATLGQGEYTEAFF

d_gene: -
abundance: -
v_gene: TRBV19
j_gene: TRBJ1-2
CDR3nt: TGTGCCAGTAGTTCCGCAGGGAGGTATGGCTACACCTTC
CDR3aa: CASSSAGRYGYTF

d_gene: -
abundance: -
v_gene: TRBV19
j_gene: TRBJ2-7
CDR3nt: TGTGCCAGTAGTATCGGAGAGGCTTACGAGCAGTACTTC
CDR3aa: CASSIGEAYEQYF

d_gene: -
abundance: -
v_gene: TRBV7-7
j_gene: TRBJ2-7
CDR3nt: TGTGCCAGCAGCAAGCAGCCGGGACGAAATTACGAGCAGTACTTC
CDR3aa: CASSKQPGRNYEQYF

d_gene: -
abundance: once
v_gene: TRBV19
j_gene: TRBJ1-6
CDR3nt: TGTGCCAGCGCCCCGGGACCCTCAGCCCTCCACTTT
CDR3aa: CASAPGPSALHF

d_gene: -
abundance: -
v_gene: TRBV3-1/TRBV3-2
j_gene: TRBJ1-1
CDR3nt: TGTGCCAGCAGCCCCCCCGGTTGGGGGGGCAGGAACACTGAAGCTTTCTTT
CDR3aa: CASSPPGWGGRNTEAFF

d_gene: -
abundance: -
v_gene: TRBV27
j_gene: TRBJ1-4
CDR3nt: TGTGCCAGCAGCAAACCAGGGTTAGCTGAAAAACTGTTTTTT
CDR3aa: CASSKPGLAEKLFF

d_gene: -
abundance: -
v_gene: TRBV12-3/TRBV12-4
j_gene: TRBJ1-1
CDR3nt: TGTGCCAGCAGTTTTGAGTCAGCCAGAACTTTCTTT
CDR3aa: CASSFESARTFF

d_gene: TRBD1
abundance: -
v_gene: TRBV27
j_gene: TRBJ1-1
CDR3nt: TGTGCCAGCAGTCGGGACAGGGGGATGGCTGAAGCTTTCTTT
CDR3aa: CASSRDRGMAEAFF

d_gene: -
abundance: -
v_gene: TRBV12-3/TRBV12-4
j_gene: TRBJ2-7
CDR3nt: TGTGCCAGCAGTTTAAAAAGCTACGAGCAGTACTTC
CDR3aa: CASSLKSYEQYF

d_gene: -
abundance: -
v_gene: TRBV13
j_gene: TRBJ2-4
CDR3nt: TGTGCCAGCAGCTTCTTCATCTCAAACATTCAGTACTTC
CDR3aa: CASSFFISNIQYF

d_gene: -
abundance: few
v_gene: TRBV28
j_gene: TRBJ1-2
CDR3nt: TGTGCCAGCAGCCTCAGTAGGTATGGCTACACCTTC
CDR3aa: CASSLSRYGYTF

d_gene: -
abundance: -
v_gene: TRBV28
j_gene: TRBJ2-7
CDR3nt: TGTGCCAGCAGTCCGAACTACGAGCAGTACTTC
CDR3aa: CASSPNYEQYF

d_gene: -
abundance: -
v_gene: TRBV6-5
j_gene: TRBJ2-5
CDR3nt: TGTGCCAGCAGTCGCAAATGGGAGACCCAGTACTTC
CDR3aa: CASSRKWETQYF